Below, 11 T cell receptor beta chains from the same sample are listed, as sequenced in a study of shared clonotypes between healthy human individuals. Only CD45RO-negative cells positively selected for CCR7 counted as naive CD8 cells, so terminally differentiated effector memory CD45RA+ cells were excluded. This table comes from immunoSEQ multiplex PCR, and its TCRdb copy is limited to in-frame clones, with some not included. In the table there are some 2.1 million clones, roughly 93% of which are singletons. Sequences were obtained from naive CD8+ T cells from PBMCs. The receptors were sampled from a man aged 18 to 29 in good health. Some clones in this sample may be carry-over from other donors' samples.

This rearrangement joins TRBV27 to TRBJ1-2; a possible D gene is TRBD1 (6 bases). This CDR3 comprises 12 residues. V lost 5 bases to trimming and J lost 6 bases, with 10 bases between them. Per the germline V gene, CDR1 is MNHEY and CDR2 is SMNVEV (reference sequence). CDR3 sequence (DNA): TGTGCCAGCAGTGCCAGGGGCCATGGCTACACCTTC. This codes for CASSARGHGYTF.

The rearrangement uses TRBV18 and TRBJ1-1; weak D call: TRBD1 (6 bases). The CDR3 length is 15 residues. With 6 bases removed from V and 3 bases from J, the gap between germline ends came to 17 bases. Germline values: CDR1 KGHSH, CDR2 LQKENI. The CDR3 region is CASSHSGGADTEAFF. CDR3 DNA sequence: TGTGCCAGCTCCCACAGTGGGGGCGCGGACACTGAAGCTTTCTTT.

With respect to this clone: Other DNA variants within this sample encode the same CDR3. This rearrangement joins TRBV9 to TRBJ1-3; the D gene is possibly TRBD1 (5 bases). V lost 1 base and J lost 4, with 9 bases in between. The CDR3 length is 14 residues. CDR1 is SGDLS and CDR2 is YYNGEE in the germline V gene. The DNA of the CDR3 is TGTGCCAGCAGCGTACAGGGAAGGGGAAACACCATATATTTT. As protein: CASSVQGRGNTIYF.

The V call is TRBV5-1, the J call TRBJ2-7, with no clear D. The germline V gene encodes CDR1 SGHRS and CDR2 YFSETQ. Trimming stripped 0 bases from V and 4 bases from J, with 14 bases between. There are 15 residues in the CDR3. CDR3 sequence: CASSLEDPNQYEQYF. CDR3 DNA: TGCGCCAGCAGCTTGGAGGACCCTAACCAATACGAGCAGTACTTC.

The chain has TRBV9 and TRBJ1-2; tentatively, D is TRBD1 (5 bases). Trimming removed 8 bases at V and 4 bases at J, with 15 bases between. The CDR3 runs to 13 residues. Germline V gives CDR1 SGDLS, CDR2 YYNGEE. CDR3 sequence: CASRPGQGYGYTF. In DNA form, the CDR3 reads TGTGCCAGTCGACCGGGGCAGGGCTATGGCTACACCTTC.

The chain links TRBV10-3 to TRBJ2-3, with 11 bases aligning to TRBD2. This CDR3 is 17 amino acids long. J was trimmed by 6 bases and V by 3 bases; bases with no gene match: 11. Germline values: CDR1 ENHRY, CDR2 SYGVKD. The CDR3 sequence is CAISDPPLAGGADTQYF. The CDR3 nucleotides are TGTGCCATCAGTGACCCGCCCCTAGCGGGAGGTGCGGATACGCAGTATTTT.

About this clone: Distinct nucleotide sequences in the sample also encode this CDR3. This chain joins TRBV27 and TRBJ1-1; D call uncertain. V was shortened by 3 bases and J by 2 bases, with 7 bases between the two germline ends. The CDR3 runs to 13 residues. CDR1 is MNHEY and CDR2 is SMNVEV in the germline V gene (reference sequence). CDR3 in amino acids: CASSLGRNTEAFF. In DNA, the CDR3 is TGTGCCAGCAGTTTGGGGAGAAACACTGAAGCTTTCTTT.

This chain links TRBV14 with TRBJ1-3, with 7 bases lining up with TRBD1. CDR1 and CDR2 (germline): SGHDN, FVKESK. This CDR3 has 14 residues. Unmatched junction bases numbered 2, after V lost 2 bases and J lost 4 bases. In DNA, the CDR3 is TGTGCCAGCAGCCAAAGGGGGCTCGGAAACACCATATATTTT. Translation gives CASSQRGLGNTIYF.

V is TRBV9 and J is TRBJ1-1; D unresolved. The germline gives CDR1 SGDLS, CDR2 YYNGEE. The CDR3 has 14 amino acids. The ends were cut back, 3 bases at V and 1 base at J, with 10 bases in the middle. CDR3 in DNA: TGTGCCAGCAGCGCCGGACGAGCGAACACTGAAGCTTTCTTT. Protein sequence: CASSAGRANTEAFF.

The gene calls are TRBV27 and TRBJ2-7, with a weak D call TRBD1 (7 bases). Trimming took 4 bases from V and 2 from J, leaving 18 bases between them. The V gene's germline CDR1 is MNHEY and CDR2 SMNVEV (reference sequence). CDR3 size: 16 residues. The DNA of the CDR3 is TGTGCCAGCAGTTCAGGGGGGTGGGTAAGGACCTACGAGCAGTACTTC. It yields the protein CASSSGGWVRTYEQYF.

A note on this clone: Distinct nucleotide sequences in the sample also encode this CDR3. The V and J genes are TRBV19 and TRBJ2-7; D unclear. In germline, CDR1 is LNHDA, CDR2 SQIVND (reference sequence). CDR3 size: 14 residues. V lost 5 bases, J lost 4 bases, and 15 bases lay in between. The CDR3: CASSPRTGGYEQYF. The DNA for the CDR3 is TGTGCCAGTAGTCCCCGGACGGGTGGGTACGAGCAGTACTTC.